The 8 T cell receptor beta chains below come from one sample, sequenced in a study of naive and memory T cell subsets. Study results and caveats: A few larger clonotypes appeared in naive repertoires, especially CD8, possibly memory cells re-expressing CD45RA.

Two oligonucleotides, mixed equimolar, formed the beta constant-region primer covering TRBC1 and TRBC2. The ligated cDNA underwent four PCR rounds using SP2 and nested alpha and beta constant-region primers. Using its own MiXCR run on the UMI-ligation and nested PCR reads, TCRdb lists one record per CDR3 protein. The data contain about 150,000 distinct CDR3 sequences, roughly 22% of them singletons. These TCRs' antigens remain unknown. The sequenced material came from naive CD4+ T cells from blood. The receptors derive from a human donor in good health.

This clonotype has just a few counts. This chain joins TRBV20-1 and TRBJ1-5; TRBD1 aligns across 8 bases. Germline V gene sequence: CDR1 DFQATT, CDR2 SNEGSKA (reference sequence). The trim removed 3 bases at V and 3 bases at J, leaving 7 bases unmatched. This CDR3 has 15 residues. CDR3: CSASRGRGVNQPQHF. The DNA of the CDR3 is TGCAGTGCTAGCAGGGGGCGCGGGGTCAATCAGCCCCAGCATTTT.

The chain recombines TRBV29-1 with TRBJ2-5; D is uncertain. CDR3 length: 13 residues. CDR1 is SQVTM and CDR2 is ANQGSEA in the germline V gene. V was trimmed by 4 bases and J by 0 bases, leaving 9 bases between them. The CDR3: CSVGPRYQETQYF. The CDR3 bases are TGCAGCGTTGGTCCCCGTTACCAAGAGACCCAGTACTTC.

This clonotype was detected ten times or more. The chain has TRBV7-3 and TRBJ2-6; unclear D gene. This CDR3 spans 15 amino acids. The V end was cut by 2 bases, the J end by 0 bases, with 5 bases between. Germline V gene sequence: CDR1 SGHTA, CDR2 FQGTGA. The CDR3 DNA reads as TGTGCCAGCAGCTTATCCAACTCTGGGGCCAACGTCCTGACTTTC. It is translated as CASSLSNSGANVLTF. Full variable domain (outside the CDR3, taken from reference TRBV7-3 and TRBJ2-6): GAGVSQTPSNKVTEKGKYVELRCDPISGHTALYWYRQSLGQGPEFLIYFQGTGAADDSGLPNDRFFAVRPEGSVSTLKIQRTERGDSAVYLCASSLSNSGANVLTFGAGSRLTVL.

This chain uses TRBV7-2 with TRBJ1-6, with 9 bases fitting TRBD1. Germline V lookup: CDR1 SGHTA, CDR2 FQGNSA. The CDR3 sequence is 14 residues long. With 6 bases clipped from V and 8 bases from J, the junction kept 5 bases outside the gene matches. DNA of the CDR3: TGTGCCAGCAGTCTGGGACAGGGTTATTCACCCCTCCACTTT. Encoded protein: CASSLGQGYSPLHF.

This clonotype was found a few times. The V and J genes are TRBV11-2 and TRBJ1-2; TRBD1 agrees at 8 bases. CDR1 is SGHAT and CDR2 is FQNNGV in the germline V gene. V was clipped by 4 bases and J by 0 bases; unmatched bases: 1. The CDR3 totals 14 residues. The CDR3 DNA is TGTGCCAGCAGCTCAGGGGGCTCTAACTATGGCTACACCTTC. Translation: CASSSGGSNYGYTF.

The chain links TRBV9 to TRBJ2-7, with D unresolved. This CDR3 is 13 amino acids long. Trimming pared 3 bases from V and 3 bases from J, leaving 10 bases between. Germline V gene data show CDR1 as SGDLS and CDR2 as YYNGEE. CDR3 DNA: TGTGCCAGCAGCGGACCAGGAAACTACGAGCAGTACTTC. It encodes CASSGPGNYEQYF.

Turning to this clonotype: Mismatch with germline at one junction end may stem from a read error. This chain connects TRBV15 to TRBJ2-1; D unresolved. The length of the CDR3 is 14 residues. The germline gives CDR1 LNHNV, CDR2 YYDKDF (reference sequence). CDR3 in amino acids: CTTSRDPLYNEQFF. Written as DNA, the CDR3 is TGTACCACCAGCAGAGATCCACTTTACAATGAGCAGTTCTTC.

The chain joins TRBV2 to TRBJ2-1; 10 nucleotides match TRBD2. V gave up 8 bases and J gave up 5 bases; unmatched junction bases: 9. There are 15 residues in the CDR3. CDR1 SNHLY and CDR2 FYNNEI come from the germline V gene. The CDR3 DNA reads TGTGCCAGCCATAAGGGACTAGCGAGCCACAATGAGCAGTTCTTC. It specifies CASHKGLASHNEQFF.